This T cell receptor beta chain was observed in a study of T cell responses to AZD1222 COVID-19 vaccine. The germline CDR1 and CDR2 sequences are MNHEY and SMNVEV (reference sequence). The CDR3 length is 14 residues. The V segment lost 8 bases and the J segment 5 bases; nucleotides outside the gene matches: 8. Assay used: immunoSEQ multiplex PCR; TCRdb lists only in-frame clones, some missing. The sample carries under 75,000 clones, roughly 87% recorded once. Findings of the study overall: With dominance at 160-218 and 743-854, vaccine-associated CD4 TCRs spanned spike. The breadth and depth of Spike-specific TCRs increased once two AZD1222 doses had been given.

As to this clone: Antigen unknown.

The V and J genes are TRBV27 and TRBJ2-5, with TRBD2 identical over 10 bases. The TCR sequence derives from an adult in good health. The starting material was peripheral blood, obtained on day 0 of AZD1222 vaccination. CDR3 sequence (DNA): TGTGCCAGCGGACTAGCGGAGACTTACGAGACCCAGTACTTC. Amino acids: CASGLAETYETQYF.